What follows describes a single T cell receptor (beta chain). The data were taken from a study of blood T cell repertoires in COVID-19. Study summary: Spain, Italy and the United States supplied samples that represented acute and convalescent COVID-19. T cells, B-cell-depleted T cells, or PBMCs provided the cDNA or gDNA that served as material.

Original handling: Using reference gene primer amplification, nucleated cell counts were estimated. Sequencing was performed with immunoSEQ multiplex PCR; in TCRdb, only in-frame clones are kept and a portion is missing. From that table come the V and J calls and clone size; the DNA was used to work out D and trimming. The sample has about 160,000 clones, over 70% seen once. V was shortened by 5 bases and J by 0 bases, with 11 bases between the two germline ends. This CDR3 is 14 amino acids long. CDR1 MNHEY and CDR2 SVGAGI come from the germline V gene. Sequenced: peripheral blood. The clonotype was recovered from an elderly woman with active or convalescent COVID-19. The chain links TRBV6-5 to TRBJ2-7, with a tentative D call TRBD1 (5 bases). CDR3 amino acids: CASSPRQSSYEQYF. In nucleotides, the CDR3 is TGTGCCAGCAGTCCGAGACAGAGCTCCTACGAGCAGTACTTC.